This paragraph covers one T cell receptor (beta chain) sequence. CDR1 and CDR2 from the germline V gene are SGHAT and FQNNGV. The CDR3 is made up of 21 amino acids. The J segment lost 0 bases and the V segment lost 5 bases, leaving 16 bases of the junction unmatched. A second 7 to 11 cycle PCR used barcoded and J-beta primers. TCRdb called the 5' RACE reads again in MiXCR, with one record for every CDR3 protein. The sample lists approximately 850,000 distinct CDR3 sequences; roughly 60% were seen once. This record belongs to a study of blood T cells in healthy people across ages. V and J are TRBV11-2 and TRBJ2-7, with 16 bases matching TRBD2. The source material was blood. This sequence was found in a man aged 25 to 45 in good health. The CDR3 sequence is CASSLRPPGLAGGRGSYEQYF. CDR3 sequence (DNA): TGTGCCAGCAGCCTCCGTCCTCCGGGACTAGCGGGAGGGCGTGGCTCCTACGAGCAGTACTTC.